Shown below are 17 T cell receptor beta chains from a single sample sequenced in a study of vaccination and CD4 T cells after COVID-19. Their target antigens are unknown. Cultured CD4+ T-cell DNA underwent Oncomine TCR Beta short-read sequencing. Genomic DNA was isolated from cultured CD4+ T cells. MiXCR was run by TCRdb on the PCR reads, yielding one entry per CDR3 protein. This table holds 6,000 to 8,500 distinct CDR3 sequences, roughly a third found once. Indicated treatment: approximately 9-day PBMC culture with coronavirus spike peptide pools or control peptides (ViraFEST assay). According to the study, CD4+ T cells from the unexposed donor were gathered ahead of the COVID-19 pandemic (2011-2018). The sample taken for sequencing was CD4+ T cells from blood, cultured in vitro. Receptor source: a human donor in good health.

V gene TRBV12-3 or TRBV12-4 combines with J gene TRBJ2-7; tentative D call: TRBD2 (6 bases). The CDR3 runs to 15 residues. The V gene lost 1 base and the J gene lost 1 base, with 11 bases spanning the gap. The CDR3 loop reads CASSLGGTYSYEQYF. CDR3 bases: TGTGCCAGCAGTTTAGGCGGGACCTATTCCTACGAGCAGTACTTC.

The chain combines TRBV7-2 with TRBJ1-1; 8 bases fit TRBD1. Germline V gene lookup returns CDR1 SGHTA and CDR2 FQGNSA. V was pared by 5 bases and J by 7 bases, with 9 bases of the junction left unmatched. The CDR3 is 14 residues long. CDR3 loop: CASSGRPGTGEAFF. CDR3 nucleotide sequence: TGTGCCAGCAGCGGCCGCCCAGGGACAGGTGAAGCTTTCTTT.

J is TRBJ1-2 and V is TRBV20-1, with D tentatively TRBD1 (5 bases). V was shortened by 2 bases and J by 8 bases, with 12 bases between the two germline ends. CDR1 is DFQATT, CDR2 SNEGSKA, per germline (reference sequence). This CDR3 spans 12 amino acids. The CDR3: CSARKQARGYTF. In DNA, the CDR3 is TGCAGTGCTAGAAAACAGGCTCGCGGCTACACCTTC.

This chain joins TRBV7-2 and TRBJ1-3; the D gene is possibly TRBD1 (5 bases). From germline, CDR1 is SGHTA and CDR2 FQGNSA. V was trimmed by 4 bases and J by 3 bases, leaving 16 bases between them. The CDR3 is 16 residues long. CDR3 amino acids: CASSSVGGLGGNTIYF. The DNA of the CDR3 is TGTGCCAGCAGCTCAGTGGGGGGGTTAGGTGGAAACACCATATATTTT.

The chain carries TRBV7-9 and TRBJ2-7, with D unresolved. The CDR3 consists of 14 residues. CDR1 is SEHNR, CDR2 FQNEAQ, per germline (reference sequence). With 5 bases removed from V and 3 bases from J, the gap between germline ends came to 14 bases. CDR3 protein: CASSPKGPNYEQYF. The CDR3 nucleotides read TGTGCCAGCAGCCCGAAAGGACCGAACTACGAGCAGTACTTC.

By share, this clonotype counts as medium-sized. J is TRBJ1-2 and V is TRBV7-8; D call uncertain. The V gene's germline CDR1 is SGHVS and CDR2 FQNEAQ. V shed 3 bases and J shed 7 bases, with 21 bases lying between them. The CDR3 is 16 residues long. CDR3 region: CASSFSTGPIGSGYTF. CDR3 coding DNA: TGTGCCAGCAGCTTCAGCACCGGACCCATCGGCAGTGGCTACACCTTC.

The chain uses TRBV28 and TRBJ1-2, with a possible D match to TRBD1 (5 bases). V dropped 2 bases and J dropped 7 bases, with 11 bases sitting between them. This CDR3 contains 13 residues. CDR1 and CDR2 from the germline V gene are MDHEN and SYDVKM. CDR3 sequence: CASSLLGASGYTF. The CDR3 nucleotides read TGTGCCAGCAGTTTACTTGGGGCGAGTGGCTACACCTTC.

The gene calls are TRBV20-1 and TRBJ1-2; D possibly corresponds to TRBD1 (6 bases). The CDR3 covers 13 residues. Trimming took off 6 bases at V and 1 base at J, with 12 bases between the two ends. The germline V gene has CDR1 DFQATT and CDR2 SNEGSKA (reference sequence). CDR3 sequence (DNA): TGCAGTGCAACAGGGACCAATAACTATGGCTACACCTTC. This codes for CSATGTNNYGYTF.

A remark on this clonotype: Compared with germline, one end of the junction differs, possibly owing to a read error. J is TRBJ1-1 and V is TRBV6-5, with unresolved D. Germline assignment: CDR1 MNHEY and CDR2 SVGAGI. CDR3 size: 11 residues. In nucleotides, the CDR3 is TGTGCCAGCAGTTCGAACACTGAAGCTTCCTTT. This gives the protein CASSSNTEASF.

This clonotype showed up just a few times. The V and J genes are TRBV2 and TRBJ2-4; the D gene is possibly TRBD2 (5 bases). The germline V and J ends were trimmed by 8 bases and 6 bases, with 5 bases remaining between them. Germline V gives CDR1 SNHLY, CDR2 FYNNEI. The CDR3 contains 10 residues. The CDR3 here is CASGGNIQYF. The CDR3, as DNA: TGTGCCAGCGGAGGAAACATTCAGTACTTC.

CDR3 nucleotide sequence: TGCAGTGCTATCCCCACTAGCGGGAAAGATACGCAGTATTTT. It is translated as CSAIPTSGKDTQYF. The chain links TRBV20-1 to TRBJ2-3, with 10 bases fitting TRBD2. The germline V gene has CDR1 DFQATT and CDR2 SNEGSKA (reference sequence). This CDR3 is 14 amino acids long. With V trimmed by 4 bases and J by 5 bases, 6 bases remained unmatched.

The gene calls are TRBV20-1 and TRBJ1-1; D gene ambiguous. V lost 2 bases, J lost 1 base, and 5 bases lay in between. Per the germline V gene, CDR1 is DFQATT and CDR2 is SNEGSKA (reference sequence). The CDR3 covers 12 residues. CDR3 loop: CSARRSNTEAFF. In DNA form, the CDR3 reads TGCAGTGCTAGACGATCGAACACTGAAGCTTTCTTT.

The rearrangement uses TRBV27 and TRBJ1-2; 10 bases line up with TRBD1. The J segment lost 7 bases and the V segment lost 7 bases, leaving 6 bases of the junction unmatched. Germline assignment: CDR1 MNHEY and CDR2 SMNVEV (reference sequence). The CDR3 contains 13 residues. CDR3 DNA: TGTGCCAGCACCAATGGACAGGGGGGTGGCTACACCTTC. Protein product: CASTNGQGGGYTF.

This clonotype appeared a few times. The chain couples TRBV2 to TRBJ1-6; D call uncertain. The V end lost 8 bases, the J end lost 6 bases, and 11 bases lay between the germline ends. This CDR3 comprises 13 residues. Looked up from germline, CDR1 is SNHLY and CDR2 is FYNNEI. The CDR3 DNA reads TGTGCCAGCTTATCAGCCCTTAATTCACCCCTCCACTTT. Translation: CASLSALNSPLHF.

The rearrangement links TRBV6-1 to TRBJ1-2; the match to TRBD1 covers 7 bases. In germline, CDR1 is MNHNS, CDR2 SASEGT. Trimming cost V 8 bases and J 5 bases; bases outside gene matches: 5. The CDR3 contains 12 residues. The CDR3 bases are TGTGCCAGCGGCTTACAGGGGTATGGCTACACCTTC. Its translation: CASGLQGYGYTF.

In its sample, this clonotype was seen a few times. The chain combines TRBV28 with TRBJ2-7; perhaps D is TRBD1 or TRBD2 (5 bases each). The V end lost 7 bases, the J end lost 7 bases, and 23 bases lay between the germline ends. The germline gives CDR1 MDHEN, CDR2 SYDVKM. The CDR3 has 15 residues. The CDR3 DNA is TGTGCCAGCACTCGACTGAGGGGTTTCCCTGTGGAGCAGTACTTC. As protein: CASTRLRGFPVEQYF.

V and J are TRBV20-1 and TRBJ2-7, with 9 bases aligning to TRBD1. This CDR3 is 15 amino acids long. V dropped 0 bases and J dropped 3; count of bases not matched to a gene: 6. CDR1 is DFQATT, CDR2 SNEGSKA, per germline (reference sequence). For the CDR3, the DNA is TGCAGTGCTAGAGATTCGGGGACAGGGAGCTACGAGCAGTACTTC. Translation: CSARDSGTGSYEQYF.